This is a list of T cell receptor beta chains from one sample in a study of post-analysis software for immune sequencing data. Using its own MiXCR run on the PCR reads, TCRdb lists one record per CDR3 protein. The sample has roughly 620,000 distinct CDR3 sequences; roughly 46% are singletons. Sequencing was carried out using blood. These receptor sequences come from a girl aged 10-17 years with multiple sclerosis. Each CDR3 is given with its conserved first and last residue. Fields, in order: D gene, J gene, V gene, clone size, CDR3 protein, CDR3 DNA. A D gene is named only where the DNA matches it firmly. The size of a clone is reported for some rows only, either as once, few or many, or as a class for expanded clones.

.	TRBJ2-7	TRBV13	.	CASSLRRRAYEQYF	TGTGCCAGCAGCTTACGCCGGAGGGCCTACGAGCAGTACTTC
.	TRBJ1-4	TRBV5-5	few	CASSFRDQATNEKLFF	TGTGCCAGCAGCTTCCGGGACCAAGCAACTAATGAAAAACTGTTTTTT
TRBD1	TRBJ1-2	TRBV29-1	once	CSGDGGQGNGYTF	TGCAGCGGTGATGGGGGACAGGGGAATGGCTACACCTTC
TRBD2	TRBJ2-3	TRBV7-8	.	CASSSAGTSADTQYF	TGTGCCAGCAGCTCAGCCGGGACTAGCGCAGATACGCAGTATTTT
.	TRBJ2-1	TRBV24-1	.	CATSTLAPGNEQFF	TGTGCCACCAGTACCCTAGCCCCAGGCAATGAGCAGTTCTTC
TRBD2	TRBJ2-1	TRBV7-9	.	CASSLSTSGEFF	TGTGCCAGCAGCTTGTCGACTAGCGGGGAGTTCTTC
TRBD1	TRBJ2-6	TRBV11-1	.	CASSLSPGQPSTGSGANVLTF	TGTGCCAGCAGCTTATCCCCGGGACAGCCCTCAACGGGCTCTGGGGCCAACGTCCTGACTTTC
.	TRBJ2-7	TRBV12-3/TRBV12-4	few	CASSRELGEQYF	TGTGCCAGCAGTCGGGAGCTGGGCGAGCAGTACTTC
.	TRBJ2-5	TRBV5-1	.	CASSLSYQETQYF	TGTGCCAGCAGTCTCTCGTACCAAGAGACCCAGTACTTC
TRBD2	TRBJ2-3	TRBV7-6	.	CASSWTSGDADTQYF	TGTGCCAGCAGCTGGACTAGCGGGGATGCGGATACGCAGTATTTT
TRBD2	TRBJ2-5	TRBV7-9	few	CASSPKGLALETQYF	TGTGCCAGCAGCCCCAAGGGACTAGCGCTAGAGACCCAGTACTTC
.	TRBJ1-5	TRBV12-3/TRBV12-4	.	CASCGQSPNQPQHF	TGTGCCAGCTGCGGACAGTCACCCAATCAGCCCCAGCATTTT
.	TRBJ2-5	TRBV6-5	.	CASSYGRVQETQYF	TGTGCCAGCAGTTACGGCAGGGTTCAAGAGACCCAGTACTTC
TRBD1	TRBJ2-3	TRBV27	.	CASRDRGRNTDTQYF	TGTGCCAGCAGAGACAGGGGGCGGAACACAGATACGCAGTATTTT
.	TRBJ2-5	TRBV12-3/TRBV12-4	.	CASRAGNQETQYF	TGTGCCAGCAGGGCAGGGAATCAAGAGACCCAGTACTTC
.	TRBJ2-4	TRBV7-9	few	CASSPRADTYEQYF	TGTGCCAGCAGCCCCAGGGCAGATACCTATGAGCAGTACTTC
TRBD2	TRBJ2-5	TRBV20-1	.	CSAKPTSGGFQETQYF	TGCAGTGCTAAGCCTACTAGCGGGGGGTTCCAAGAGACCCAGTACTTC
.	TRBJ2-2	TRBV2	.	CASQDQRNTGELFF	TGTGCCAGCCAAGACCAAAGAAACACCGGGGAGCTGTTTTTT
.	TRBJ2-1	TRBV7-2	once	CASSSWSNEQFF	TGTGCTAGCAGCTCCTGGAGCAATGAGCAGTTCTTC
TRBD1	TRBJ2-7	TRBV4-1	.	CASSQLPGQDYEQYF	TGCGCCAGCAGCCAGCTCCCGGGACAGGATTACGAGCAGTACTTC
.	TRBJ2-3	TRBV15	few	CATSKVRGTDTQYF	TGTGCCACCAGCAAGGTTCGGGGCACAGATACGCAGTATTTT
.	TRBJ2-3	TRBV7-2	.	CASSWALALTDTQYF	TGTGCCAGCAGCTGGGCTCTTGCCCTCACAGATACGCAGTATTTT